Sequencing of this TCR beta chain was carried out in a study of blood T cells in healthy people across ages. Study information: Template switching recovered approximately one barcoded beta molecule for every two T cells.

With each sample, at least 6 micrograms of total RNA were extracted. Overall study findings and caveats: Among T cells, TCR beta diversity per million cells dropped roughly linearly as age rose. Unsorted PBMCs blocked a conclusive comparison of naive and antigen-experienced cells.

There are a few counts of this clonotype. Its target is not known. Primed by a sample-barcoded 5' primer and a J-beta primer mix, a second PCR proceeded for about 6 to 11 cycles. TCRdb recomputed calls from the 5' RACE reads with MiXCR, one row per CDR3 protein. The sample has roughly 860,000 distinct CDR3 sequences, about 62% seen once. The germline V and J ends were trimmed by 10 bases and 3 bases, with 15 bases remaining between them. Germline V CDR1 and CDR2: ENHRY, SYGVKD. The CDR3 has 14 residues. This clonotype was obtained from a man aged 25-45 years in good health. This chain connects TRBV10-3 to TRBJ2-2; the D is unclear. The sample taken for sequencing was blood. CDR3 region: CATKGPVDTGELFF. The CDR3 DNA reads as TGTGCCACCAAGGGCCCAGTGGACACCGGGGAGCTGTTTTTT.